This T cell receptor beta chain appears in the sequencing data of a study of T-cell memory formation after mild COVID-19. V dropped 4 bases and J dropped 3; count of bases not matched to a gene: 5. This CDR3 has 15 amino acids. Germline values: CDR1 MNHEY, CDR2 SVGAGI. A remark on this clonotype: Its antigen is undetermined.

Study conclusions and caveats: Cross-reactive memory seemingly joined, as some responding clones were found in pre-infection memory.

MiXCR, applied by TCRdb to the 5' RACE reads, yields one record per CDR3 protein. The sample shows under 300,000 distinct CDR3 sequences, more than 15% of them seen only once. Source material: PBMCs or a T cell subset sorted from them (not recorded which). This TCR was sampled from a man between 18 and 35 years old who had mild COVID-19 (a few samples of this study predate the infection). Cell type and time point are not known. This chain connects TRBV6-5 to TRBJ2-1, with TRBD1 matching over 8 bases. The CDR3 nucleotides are TGTGCCAGCAGTTCCCGGGACAGGAACTACAATGAGCAGTTCTTC. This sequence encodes CASSSRDRNYNEQFF.